This T cell receptor (beta chain) comes out of a study of shared clonotypes between healthy human individuals. Measured with immunoSEQ multiplex PCR; TCRdb has only the in-frame clones, and not every one. The sample shows about 2.3 million clones, around 93% of them seen only once. This clone showed up just once. Memory CD4+ cells were the fraction left after CD45RA+ naive selection. The TCR was taken from a man between 18 and 35 years old in good health. Some clones in this sample may be carry-over from other donors' samples. The sample consisted of naive CD4+ T cells from PBMCs. Stated subset: CD45RA+ positively selected.

The DNA for the CDR3 is TGTGCCAGCAGTTCTTGGACTAGCGGGAACACAGATACGCAGTATTTT. It translates to CASSSWTSGNTDTQYF. This rearrangement joins TRBV27 to TRBJ2-3, with 12 nucleotides matching TRBD2. CDR3 length: 16 residues. The germline V gene encodes CDR1 MNHEY and CDR2 SMNVEV (reference sequence). V lost 4 bases, J lost 2 bases, and 4 bases stayed unmatched.